Listed here are 21 T cell receptor beta chains from one sample, sequenced in a study of blood T cell repertoires in COVID-19. This table comes from immunoSEQ multiplex PCR, and its TCRdb copy is limited to in-frame clones, with some not included. The table has about 160,000 clones, under 85% seen once; the top ten hold around 2.7%. The sample comprised peripheral blood. All receptors derive from a man aged 65-85 years with acute or convalescent COVID-19.

The chain employs TRBV7-2 and TRBJ2-1; D ambiguous. This CDR3 is built from 16 residues. V gave up 2 bases and J gave up 1 base, with 12 bases separating them. The germline V gene has CDR1 SGHTA and CDR2 FQGNSA. The CDR3 loop reads CASSLNGIYSYNEQFF. CDR3 DNA: TGTGCCAGCAGCTTAAATGGCATTTATTCCTACAATGAGCAGTTCTTC.

The chain has TRBV11-2 and TRBJ2-2; D ambiguous. Germline V gene sequence: CDR1 SGHAT, CDR2 FQNNGV. Trimming left V 5 bases short and J 6 bases short, with 7 bases between. This CDR3 spans 12 amino acids. CDR3 DNA sequence: TGTGCCAGCAGCCCGGTCGCCGGGGAGCTGTTTTTT. Encoded protein: CASSPVAGELFF.

The chain uses TRBV10-3 and TRBJ2-7; no reliable D call. Trimming took off 0 bases at V and 4 bases at J, with 4 bases between the two ends. Germline assignment: CDR1 ENHRY and CDR2 SYGVKD. The CDR3 consists of 12 residues. CDR3 in amino acids: CAISESVYEQYF. Written as DNA, the CDR3 is TGTGCCATCAGTGAGTCTGTATACGAGCAGTACTTC.

The J gene is TRBJ2-7, the V gene TRBV4-1; 11 bases match TRBD2. Trimming removed 0 bases from V and 2 bases from J; junction bases left unmatched: 3. This CDR3 region has 16 residues. Germline V gene data show CDR1 as MGHRA and CDR2 as YSYEKL. CDR3 residues: CASSQEGSGRAYEQYF. The CDR3 DNA sequence: TGCGCCAGCAGCCAAGAAGGTAGCGGGAGGGCCTACGAGCAGTACTTC.

The V and J genes are TRBV24-1 and TRBJ2-1; D is perhaps TRBD2 (7 bases). Germline V gives CDR1 KGHDR, CDR2 SFDVKD. V shed 4 bases and J shed 8 bases, with 14 bases lying between them. The CDR3 runs 14 residues. CDR3 bases: TGTGCCACCAGTGAGGGAGGGGGGCTGGATGAGCAGTTCTTC. Amino acids: CATSEGGGLDEQFF.

The V gene is TRBV10-1, the J gene TRBJ2-5, with TRBD2 matching over 11 bases. CDR1 is WNHNN and CDR2 is SYGVQD in the germline V gene (reference sequence). CDR3 length equals 16 residues. The trim removed 2 bases at V and 4 bases at J, leaving 6 bases unmatched. The CDR3 DNA reads as TGCGCCAGCAGTGAGAGCCTAGCGGGGGGCGGAGAGACCCAGTACTTC. It encodes CASSESLAGGGETQYF.

In the case of this clone: At one of its ends the junction is not consistent with the germline gene, which may arise from a read error. The V and J genes are TRBV2 and TRBJ1-2; 12 nucleotides align to TRBD1. CDR1 is SNHLY and CDR2 is FYNNEI in the germline V gene. The CDR3 is 13 residues long. The CDR3 protein is CASSSPGTGGSTF. In DNA form, the CDR3 reads TGTGCCAGCTCTAGTCCCGGGACAGGGGGCTCCACCTTC.

The rearrangement uses TRBV3-1 (or the pseudogene TRBV3-2) and TRBJ1-4; D remains ambiguous. CDR3 length equals 13 residues. V was shortened by 3 bases and J by 6 bases, with 8 bases between the two germline ends. CDR1 and CDR2 (germline): LGHDT, YNNKEL (reference sequence). CDR3 nucleotides: TGTGCCAGCAGCCAGCAGGAAGATGAAAAACTGTTTTTT. Its translation: CASSQQEDEKLFF.

This clone is a singleton in its sample. The rearrangement uses TRBV7-9 and TRBJ1-6; D not resolved. Germline V lookup: CDR1 SEHNR, CDR2 FQNEAQ (reference sequence). Trimming pared 5 bases from V and 0 bases from J, leaving 11 bases between. The CDR3 spans 16 residues. The CDR3 nucleotides are TGTGCCAGCAGCCACTCCGTCCCCTCCTATAATTCACCCCTCCACTTT. Protein sequence: CASSHSVPSYNSPLHF.

J is TRBJ1-4 and V is TRBV7-9, with D tentatively TRBD1 (6 bases). CDR3 length: 15 amino acids. Germline CDR1 reads SEHNR; CDR2 reads FQNEAQ (reference sequence). Trimming removed 5 bases at V and 8 bases at J, with 18 bases between. The CDR3 region is CASSQTGTVGEKLFF. The CDR3 DNA is TGTGCCAGCAGCCAAACAGGGACGGTTGGAGAAAAACTGTTTTTT.

A word on this clone: A junction end diverges from the germline sequence, so it may reflect a read error. This chain joins TRBV7-7 and TRBJ1-1, with 8 bases identical to TRBD1. This CDR3 contains 16 residues. Per the germline V gene, CDR1 is SSHAT and CDR2 is FNYEAQ (reference sequence). This chain's CDR3 is CASSLGKDRENTEAFF. The CDR3 bases are TGTGCTAGCAGCTTAGGCAAGGACAGGGAGAACACTGAAGCTTTCTTT.

V and J are TRBV29-1 and TRBJ1-2; the match to TRBD1 covers 9 bases. Trimming at V came to 3 bases and at J to 6 bases, leaving 8 bases not matched to a gene. The V gene's germline CDR1 is SQVTM and CDR2 ANQGSEA. The CDR3 loop spans 14 amino acids. The DNA of the CDR3 is TGCAGCGTTGACCAGACAGGGGGAGTAGATGGCTACACCTTC. This encodes CSVDQTGGVDGYTF. The whole variable domain, filled in from reference TRBV29-1 and TRBJ1-2, reads SAVISQKPSRDICQRGTSLTIQCQVDSQVTMMFWYRQQPGQSLTLIATANQGSEATYESGFVIDKFPISRPNLTFSTLTVSNMSPEDSSIYLCSVDQTGGVDGYTFGSGTRLTVV.

This clone was seen only once. CDR3 protein: CASSMGGRDYGYTF. The CDR3 DNA reads as TGTGCCAGTAGTATGGGTGGCAGGGACTATGGCTACACCTTC. The chain carries TRBV19 and TRBJ1-2, with a tentative D call TRBD1 (5 bases). V was clipped by 3 bases and J by 3 bases, with 11 bases between them. The CDR3 has 14 residues. The germline V gene encodes CDR1 LNHDA and CDR2 SQIVND (reference sequence).

The chain couples TRBV21-1 to TRBJ1-6; the table's TRBD1 call for D was not verified on the DNA. TRBV21-1 counts as a pseudogene. The CDR3 is 14 amino acids. The CDR3 region has the DNA TGTGCCGCCTATCGGGACAGTCATAATTCACCCCTCCACTTT. Translated, it gives CAAYRDSHNSPLHF.

The chain couples TRBV6-1 to TRBJ2-5, with unresolved D. Trimming pared 2 bases from V and 7 bases from J, leaving 11 bases between. There are 13 residues in the CDR3. Germline CDR1 reads MNHNS; CDR2 reads SASEGT. The CDR3 region is CASSESARGTQYF. CDR3 nucleotides: TGTGCCAGCAGTGAATCGGCTAGAGGGACCCAGTACTTC.

The chain carries TRBV21-1 and TRBJ2-2; the table's D call, TRBD2, was not checked against the DNA. TRBV21-1 is assigned pseudogene status. This CDR3 spans 17 amino acids. The CDR3 region is CASSINPGLAGPGELFF. The CDR3 region has the DNA TGTGCCAGCAGCATCAATCCGGGACTAGCGGGTCCCGGGGAGCTGTTTTTT.

This clone was found a few times. The chain carries TRBV18 and TRBJ1-1, with TRBD1 matching 7 bases. The CDR3 loop spans 13 amino acids. With V trimmed by 5 bases and J by 13 bases, 13 bases remained unmatched. Germline V gene data show CDR1 as KGHSH and CDR2 as LQKENI. CDR3 DNA: TGTGCCAGCTCAGCAAGACAGGGAATATATGATTTCTTT. Amino acid sequence: CASSARQGIYDFF.

This chain connects TRBV18 to TRBJ1-2, with unresolved D. Germline-derived CDR1 and CDR2 are KGHSH and LQKENI. The CDR3 is made up of 14 amino acids. Between the trimmed V and J ends, which lost 0 bases and 4 bases, there was a span of 9 bases. The CDR3 nucleotides are TGTGCCAGCTCACCACCCGGATCGGGCTATGGCTACACCTTC. It encodes CASSPPGSGYGYTF.

The V and J genes are TRBV19 and TRBJ1-5, with TRBD1 identical over 7 bases. The CDR3 consists of 15 residues. V was pared by 3 bases and J by 6 bases, with 8 bases of the junction left unmatched. Germline V gives CDR1 LNHDA, CDR2 SQIVND (reference sequence). The CDR3 DNA reads TGTGCCAGTAGTATCGACAGGGTCGTGGGTCAGCCCCAGCATTTT. Protein sequence: CASSIDRVVGQPQHF.

The chain links TRBV28 to TRBJ2-2; no clear D gene. The CDR3 runs 13 residues. Trimming took 5 bases from V and 3 from J, leaving 7 bases between them. Per the germline V gene, CDR1 is MDHEN and CDR2 is SYDVKM. CDR3: CASSVDYTGELFF. CDR3 in DNA: TGTGCCAGCAGTGTAGACTACACCGGGGAGCTGTTTTTT.

The chain has TRBV12-5 and TRBJ1-1; D not certain. The CDR3 covers 12 residues. Germline V gene data show CDR1 as LGHNT and CDR2 as FRNRAP. Trimming left V 7 bases short and J 0 bases short, with 6 bases between. CDR3 amino acids: CASADMNTEAFF. CDR3 in DNA: TGTGCTAGTGCTGACATGAACACTGAAGCTTTCTTT.